The sequence of this TCR beta chain was determined in a study of naive and memory T cell subsets. Two oligonucleotides, mixed equimolar, formed the beta constant-region primer covering TRBC1 and TRBC2. Nested alpha and beta constant-region primers with the SP2 primer drove four PCR rounds on ligated cDNA. TCRdb itself ran the UMI-ligation and nested PCR reads through MiXCR, one entry per CDR3 protein. The sample consists of 84,000 or so distinct CDR3 sequences, around 7% of them appearing once. The germline V gene has CDR1 DFQATT and CDR2 SNEGSKA (reference sequence). The CDR3 is 13 residues long. Trimming took off 0 bases at V and 5 bases at J, with 8 bases between the two ends. Ten or more counts support this clonotype. What it binds is not known. Study results and limitations: Over 85% of naive TCR sequences appeared only once, unlike memory subsets. The power law exponent of TCR abundance differed between naive and memory cells. From naive to CM, EM and EMRA, diversity decreased and Gini increased.

Material for sequencing was central memory CD4+ T cells from blood. The source of this sequence is a human donor in good health. The chain carries TRBV20-1 and TRBJ1-3, with a tentative D call TRBD1 (6 bases). CDR3 nucleotides: TGCAGTGCTAGAGATGGACAGCGAAACACCATATATTTT. Residues: CSARDGQRNTIYF.